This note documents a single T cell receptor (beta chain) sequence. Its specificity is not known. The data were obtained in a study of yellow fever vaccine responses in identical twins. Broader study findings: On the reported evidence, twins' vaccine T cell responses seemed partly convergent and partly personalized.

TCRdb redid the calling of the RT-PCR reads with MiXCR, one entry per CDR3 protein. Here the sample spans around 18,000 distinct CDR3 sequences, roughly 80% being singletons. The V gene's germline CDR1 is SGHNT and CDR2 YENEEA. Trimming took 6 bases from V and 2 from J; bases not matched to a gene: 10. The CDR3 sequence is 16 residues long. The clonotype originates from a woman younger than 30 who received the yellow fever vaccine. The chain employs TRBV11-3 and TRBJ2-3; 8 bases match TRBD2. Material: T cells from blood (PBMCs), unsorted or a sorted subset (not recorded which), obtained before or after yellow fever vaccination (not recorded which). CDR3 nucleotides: TGTGCCAGCAGACAAGGGGCGGGAGGAAACACAGATACGCAGTATTTT. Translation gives CASRQGAGGNTDTQYF.